The clone carrying this T cell receptor beta chain occurred many times. Its matching antigen is unknown. This entry comes from a study of CD8 T cells in ankylosing spondylitis. Study findings and constraints: Blood from ankylosing spondylitis patients appeared to carry a characteristic eight-variant TCR beta motif.

From the 5' RACE reads, TCRdb called clonotypes with MiXCR, one entry per CDR3 protein. The sample holds 330,000 or so distinct CDR3 sequences; less than 10% are singletons and the top ten take roughly 15%. The CDR3 covers 12 residues. Germline V gene lookup returns CDR1 SQVTM and CDR2 ANQGSEA. The V and J ends lost 8 bases and 3 bases, in that order; junction bases with no gene match: 4. The chain has TRBV29-1 and TRBJ2-7, with TRBD1 identical over 10 bases. This clonotype was obtained from a male donor with ankylosing spondylitis. Sequencing input: blood, either unsorted or a sorted T cell fraction (not recorded which). CDR3: CSTWDRGYEQYF. CDR3 coding DNA: TGCAGCACCTGGGACAGGGGCTACGAGCAGTACTTC.